This TCR beta chain stems from a study of blood T cell repertoires in COVID-19. Turning to the study itself: Donors in the United States, Italy and Spain gave samples during acute or convalescent COVID-19. The analysed material was cDNA or gDNA that came from T cells, B-cell-depleted T cells, or PBMCs.

This clone was counted between two and nine times. Seattle researchers signed up patients amid active infection and tracked them longitudinally. Original analysis: Amplification of reference gene primers provided the estimated nucleated cell counts. Clones were sequenced by immunoSEQ multiplex PCR, and TCRdb holds only the in-frame ones, with some missing. That table is the source of V, J and clone size, and D and trimming were worked out from the DNA. The data contain roughly 100,000 clones, roughly nine tenths of them singletons. Germline V gives CDR1 LGHDT, CDR2 YNNKEL (reference sequence). The CDR3 loop spans 14 amino acids. Between the trimmed V and J ends, which lost 1 base and 8 bases, there was a span of 14 bases.

This receptor was taken from a woman between 50 and 59 years old with COVID-19, enrolled during active disease. Sequences were obtained from peripheral blood. The chain combines TRBV3-1 (or the pseudogene TRBV3-2) with TRBJ1-2, with D maybe TRBD1 (5 bases). The chain's CDR3 is CASSQGTQALGYTF. CDR3 DNA sequence: TGTGCCAGCAGCCAAGGTACACAGGCATTGGGCTACACCTTC.